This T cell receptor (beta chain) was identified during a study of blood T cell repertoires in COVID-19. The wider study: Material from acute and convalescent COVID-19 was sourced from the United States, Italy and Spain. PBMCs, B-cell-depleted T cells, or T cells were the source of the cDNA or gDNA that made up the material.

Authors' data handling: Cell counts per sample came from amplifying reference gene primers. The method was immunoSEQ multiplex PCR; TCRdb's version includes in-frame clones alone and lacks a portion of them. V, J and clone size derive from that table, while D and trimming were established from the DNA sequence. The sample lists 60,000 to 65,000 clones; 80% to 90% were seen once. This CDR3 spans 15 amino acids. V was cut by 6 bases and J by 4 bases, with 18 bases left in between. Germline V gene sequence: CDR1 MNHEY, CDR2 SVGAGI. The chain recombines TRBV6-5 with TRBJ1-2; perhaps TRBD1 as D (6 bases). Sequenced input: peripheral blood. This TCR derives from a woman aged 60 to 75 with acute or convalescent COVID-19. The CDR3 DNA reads TGTGCCAGCAGGGCGACAGGCTCACAGGGCTATGGCTACACCTTC. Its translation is CASRATGSQGYGYTF.